A single sample gave rise to the 23 T cell receptor beta chains below, sequenced in a study of cytomegalovirus exposure and HLA in healthy donors. Assay used: immunoSEQ multiplex PCR; TCRdb lists only in-frame clones, some missing. The profile shows fewer than 90,000 clones, less than 95% of them singletons. Material: PBMCs. The receptor set was obtained from a woman under 30 in good health and CMV-seropositive.

The chain is built from TRBV4-2 and TRBJ2-7; 8 bases are a match to TRBD2. J lost 7 bases, V lost 0 bases, and 5 bases had no gene match. Per germline, CDR1 LGHNA and CDR2 YNFKEQ. The CDR3 has 14 residues. The CDR3, as DNA: TGTGCCAGCAGCCAAGACTGGGCGGGAGGAGAGCAGTACTTC. Amino acids: CASSQDWAGGEQYF.

This chain uses TRBV9 with TRBJ2-7; D possibly corresponds to TRBD2 (5 bases). Trimming removed 3 bases at V and 3 bases at J, with 13 bases between. Germline CDR1 and CDR2: SGDLS and YYNGEE. CDR3 size: 14 residues. CDR3 in amino acids: CASSGDRDYYEQYF. As DNA, the CDR3 is TGTGCCAGCAGCGGCGACCGGGATTACTACGAGCAGTACTTC. Drawing the rest from reference TRBV9 and TRBJ2-7, the complete variable domain is DSGVTQTPKHLITATGQRVTLRCSPRSGDLSVYWYQQSLDQGLQFLIQYYNGEERAKGNILERFSAQQFPDLHSELNLSSLELGDSALYFCASSGDRDYYEQYFGPGTRLTVT.

This clone was observed once. The chain recombines TRBV6-5 with TRBJ2-1; 8 bases are shared with TRBD2. The CDR3 runs to 15 residues. V dropped 4 bases and J dropped 3; count of bases not matched to a gene: 5. The V gene's germline CDR1 is MNHEY and CDR2 SVGAGI. CDR3 bases: TGTGCCAGCAGTTCCGGGGGGGGCCTCTACAATGAGCAGTTCTTC. Translating it yields CASSSGGGLYNEQFF.

The chain uses TRBV12-5 and TRBJ1-2; 8 bases agree with TRBD1. The V segment lost 5 bases and the J segment 4 bases; nucleotides outside the gene matches: 15. Germline CDR1 and CDR2: LGHNT and FRNRAP. The CDR3 runs 17 residues. DNA for the CDR3: TGTGCTAGTGGTGGAGCTAACAGGGACAGGATGGGCTATGGCTACACCTTC. Protein product: CASGGANRDRMGYGYTF.

The count of this clone is one. V usage is TRBV5-1 and J usage is TRBJ1-4; no firm D call. V lost 3 bases to trimming and J lost 4 bases, with 13 bases between them. Germline values: CDR1 SGHRS, CDR2 YFSETQ. This CDR3 contains 15 residues. CDR3 DNA sequence: TGCGCCAGCAGCTCACGGGGTGCCAGTAATGAAAAACTGTTTTTT. Translation: CASSSRGASNEKLFF.

This clone was recorded only once. The chain combines TRBV10-3 with TRBJ1-2, with D hard to call. Looked up from germline, CDR1 is ENHRY and CDR2 is SYGVKD. V was shortened by 4 bases and J by 0 bases, with 9 bases between the two germline ends. The CDR3 spans 14 residues. CDR3 amino acids: CAISVAGPNYGYTF. The CDR3 DNA follows: TGTGCCATCAGTGTGGCAGGCCCTAACTATGGCTACACCTTC.

This chain links TRBV2 with TRBJ1-5; 7 bases match TRBD1. CDR3 length: 15 amino acids. From germline, CDR1 is SNHLY and CDR2 FYNNEI. V was pared by 6 bases and J by 0 bases, with 5 bases of the junction left unmatched. The CDR3 DNA reads TGTGCCAGCAGCGCGGACAGGTATAGCAATCAGCCCCAGCATTTT. Its translation is CASSADRYSNQPQHF.

The rearrangement links TRBV4-2 to TRBJ2-5; 10 positions agree with TRBD2. V lost 1 base to trimming and J lost 0 bases; unmatched junction nucleotides: 5. The CDR3 is 17 amino acids. Germline V CDR1 and CDR2: LGHNA, YNFKEQ. DNA for the CDR3: TGTGCCAGCAGCCAAGTAGCAGCGGGAGGGGACCAAGAGACCCAGTACTTC. Protein sequence: CASSQVAAGGDQETQYF.

This rearrangement joins TRBV7-2 to TRBJ2-2; D might be TRBD2 (7 bases). This CDR3 is built from 15 residues. The germline V gene encodes CDR1 SGHTA and CDR2 FQGNSA. V was cut by 4 bases and J by 6 bases, with 15 bases left in between. CDR3 coding DNA: TGTGCCAGCAGCTGGCTAGGGGGGGAGGCCGGGGAGCTGTTTTTT. Amino acid sequence: CASSWLGGEAGELFF.

In regard to this clone: This sample includes further DNA sequences coding for the same CDR3. CDR3 nucleotides: TGTGCCAGCAGCTTGAGGGGCAACTCCTACGAGCAGTACTTC. This translates into CASSLRGNSYEQYF. This chain connects TRBV5-6 to TRBJ2-7, with D perhaps TRBD1 (5 bases). CDR3 length equals 14 residues. Deletions cut 1 base from V and 0 bases from J, with 8 bases between. CDR1 and CDR2 (germline): SGHDT, YYEEEE.

This chain connects TRBV4-1 to TRBJ1-4; 9 positions match TRBD1. The germline CDR1 and CDR2 sequences are MGHRA and YSYEKL. This CDR3 has 15 residues. J lost 5 bases, V lost 4 bases, and 5 bases had no gene match. Here the CDR3 DNA reads TGCGCCAGCAGCCGTCAACAGGGGGCGAATGAAAAACTGTTTTTT. This gives the protein CASSRQQGANEKLFF.

The rearrangement uses TRBV5-1 and TRBJ2-7, with D possibly being TRBD2 (5 bases). Germline CDR1 is SGHRS and CDR2 is YFSETQ. Between the trimmed V and J ends, which lost 0 bases and 5 bases, there was a span of 12 bases. The CDR3 consists of 14 residues. The CDR3 DNA reads as TGCGCCAGCAGCTTGGTAGGGAGCATCCACGAGCAGTACTTC. It is translated as CASSLVGSIHEQYF.

V and J are TRBV4-3 and TRBJ2-1, with 8 bases aligning to TRBD1. CDR1 is LGHNA and CDR2 is YSLEER in the germline V gene. V lost 1 base to trimming and J lost 8 bases; unmatched junction nucleotides: 10. CDR3 length equals 16 residues. The CDR3 protein is CASSQGSLDRAYEQFF. CDR3 nucleotide sequence: TGCGCCAGCAGCCAAGGTAGTTTGGACAGGGCATATGAGCAGTTCTTC.

V gene TRBV4-1 combines with J gene TRBJ1-3; a possible D gene is TRBD1 (5 bases). The CDR3 totals 21 residues. Germline V lookup: CDR1 MGHRA, CDR2 YSYEKL. Trimming took 0 bases from V and 0 from J, leaving 24 bases between them. In DNA form, the CDR3 reads TGCGCCAGCAGCCAAGATCCGGAACGGCAGGGTTCATCCGGCTCTGGAAACACCATATATTTT. The encoded protein is CASSQDPERQGSSGSGNTIYF.

The V and J genes are TRBV7-8 and TRBJ2-5; TRBD1 agrees at 7 bases. Germline assignment: CDR1 SGHVS and CDR2 FQNEAQ. Losses at the gene ends were 5 bases for V and 2 bases for J; bases not matched to a gene: 17. The CDR3 is 18 residues long. The CDR3: CASSPLFTGTVGQETQYF. The CDR3 coding sequence is TGTGCCAGCAGCCCACTCTTTACCGGGACAGTCGGTCAAGAGACCCAGTACTTC.

The gene calls are TRBV9 and TRBJ2-3, with 9 bases lining up with TRBD2. V shed 0 bases and J 4 bases; nucleotides not matched to a gene: 12. CDR1 and CDR2 (germline): SGDLS, YYNGEE. The CDR3 has 18 residues. CDR3: CASSVDPPGGGASDTQYF. The CDR3 DNA is TGTGCCAGCAGCGTAGATCCCCCGGGCGGGGGGGCCTCAGATACGCAGTATTTT.

The rearrangement uses TRBV6-1 and TRBJ2-7; 11 nucleotides align to TRBD1. CDR3 size: 15 residues. The V gene's germline CDR1 is MNHNS and CDR2 SASEGT. J lost 3 bases, V lost 6 bases, and 7 bases had no gene match. This CDR3 is CASSLPGTGGYEQYF. DNA for the CDR3: TGTGCCAGCAGCCTACCCGGGACAGGGGGCTACGAGCAGTACTTC.

V and J are TRBV6-4 and TRBJ1-5; D is undetermined. The V end was cut by 7 bases, the J end by 2 bases, with 15 bases between. There are 15 residues in the CDR3. The germline V gene encodes CDR1 MRHNA and CDR2 SNTAGT. CDR3 sequence: CASTREGGGNQPQHF. DNA for the CDR3: TGTGCCAGCACCCGAGAGGGAGGAGGCAATCAGCCCCAGCATTTT.

V is TRBV6-5 and J is TRBJ1-2, with TRBD1 identical over 9 bases. The CDR3 has 13 amino acids. V trimming: 6 bases; J trimming: 3 bases; junction bases outside the gene matches: 2. Germline V CDR1 and CDR2: MNHEY, SVGAGI. DNA of the CDR3: TGTGCCAGCAGAGGGGACAGGGACTATGGCTACACCTTC. This translates into CASRGDRDYGYTF.

V gene TRBV4-2 combines with J gene TRBJ2-1; 7 bases map to TRBD1. V was clipped by 4 bases and J by 5 bases; unmatched bases: 2. The germline V gene has CDR1 LGHNA and CDR2 YNFKEQ. The CDR3 totals 13 residues. CDR3 region: CASSLQGNNEQFF. CDR3 DNA: TGTGCCAGCAGCCTACAGGGGAACAATGAGCAGTTCTTC.

J is TRBJ2-3 and V is TRBV7-9; D is perhaps TRBD2 (6 bases). With 2 bases removed from V and 3 bases from J, the gap between germline ends came to 9 bases. Germline V CDR1 and CDR2: SEHNR, FQNEAQ (reference sequence). CDR3 size: 14 residues. CDR3 protein: CASSLHGGTDTQYF. In nucleotides, the CDR3 is TGTGCCAGCAGCTTACATGGGGGGACAGATACGCAGTATTTT.

This rearrangement joins TRBV7-2 to TRBJ2-3; 10 bases line up with TRBD2. V trimming: 3 bases; J trimming: 2 bases; junction bases outside the gene matches: 11. This CDR3 region has 18 residues. From germline, CDR1 is SGHTA and CDR2 FQGNSA. The CDR3 loop is CASSFRSGRRYNTDTQYF. The CDR3 DNA sequence: TGTGCCAGCAGCTTTCGTAGCGGGAGGCGGTATAACACAGATACGCAGTATTTT.

As for this clone: Relative to the germline gene, one junction end is altered; a read error may explain this. This chain links TRBV19 with TRBJ1-2; 7 nucleotides align to TRBD1. From germline, CDR1 is LNHDA and CDR2 SQIVND (reference sequence). The CDR3 has 16 residues. The CDR3 region is CASTRLQQGRYYGYTF. CDR3 coding DNA: TGTGCCAGCACTCGGCTACAACAGGGGAGATACTACGGCTACACCTTC.